Given below is one T cell receptor (beta chain) in context. What it recognizes is unknown. Enrollment shut out patients with autoimmune disease history or systemic immunosuppression. This entry is derived from a study of OX40 agonist ivuxolimab in advanced cancers. The overall study: Intravenous ivuxolimab was administered to patients every 2 weeks at 0.01 to 10 mg/kg. Whole-study results and caveats: Relative to CD4+, CD8+ T cells held more expanded clones on average. Normalized T-cell clonal expansion was also low in a subset of nonresponders.

Produced via immunoSEQ multiplex PCR; TCRdb's table is partial and in-frame only. The sample has over 100,000 clones, less than 95% seen once. This TCR came from an adult with an advanced solid tumor such as melanoma, head and neck, liver or kidney cancer. The sample here was CD4+ or CD8+ T cells sorted from blood, taken in a trial of the OX40 agonist ivuxolimab.

In DNA, the CDR3 is TGTGCCAGCAGTGAAGCTAGCGGGAGCTACAATGAGCAGTTCTTC. This sequence encodes CASSEASGSYNEQFF. The rearrangement links TRBV6-4 to TRBJ2-1; TRBD2 agrees at 10 bases. The CDR3 runs 15 residues. Germline values: CDR1 MRHNA, CDR2 SNTAGT. Trimming cost V 3 bases and J 3 bases; bases outside gene matches: 2.